Below are 8 T cell receptor beta chains sequenced from a single sample in a study of T cell repertoires in cytomegalovirus infection. Their target antigens are unknown. One entry per CDR3 protein results from TCRdb running MiXCR on the reads. The sample has about 570,000 distinct CDR3 sequences; about 40% are singletons. Specimen: cultured PBMCs, collected from culture after CMV antigen stimulation. The origin of the receptors is a human donor in good health (CMV status not recorded). Some clones in this sample may be carry-over from other donors' samples.

This clonotype has only a few counts. Here the CDR3 reads CASSPYPPGQGTGELFF. The CDR3 DNA is TGTGCCAGCAGCCCTTACCCCCCGGGACAGGGCACCGGGGAGCTGTTTTTT. The chain couples TRBV6-2 or TRBV6-3 to TRBJ2-2; 9 bases agree with TRBD1. Per the germline V gene, CDR1 is MNHEY and CDR2 is SVGEGT. V shed 6 bases, J shed 4 bases, and the junction held 12 bases outside the gene matches. The CDR3 runs 17 residues.

At least ten counts were recorded for this clonotype. V is TRBV7-2 and J is TRBJ2-5; D is unresolved. This CDR3 is built from 13 residues. CDR1 is SGHTA, CDR2 FQGNSA, per germline. V lost 2 bases and J 5 bases, leaving 9 bases between the germline ends. The CDR3 region has the DNA TGTGCCAGCAGCTTATACGTTCGGGAGACCCAGTACTTC. It specifies CASSLYVRETQYF.

The CDR3 sequence is CATSDLGTEGMNTEAFF. CDR3 nucleotide sequence: TGTGCCACCAGTGATTTAGGGACTGAGGGTATGAACACTGAAGCTTTCTTT. This chain links TRBV24-1 with TRBJ1-1; D might be TRBD1 (5 bases). V was shortened by 1 base and J by 0 bases, with 14 bases between the two germline ends. Germline V gene data show CDR1 as KGHDR and CDR2 as SFDVKD. This CDR3 region has 17 residues.

CDR3 region: CASSGGLAGGGEQFF. The CDR3 DNA sequence: TGTGCCAGCAGCGGCGGACTAGCGGGAGGAGGGGAGCAGTTCTTC. V and J are TRBV7-8 and TRBJ2-1, with 14 bases fitting TRBD2. Trimming cost V 5 bases and J 10 bases; bases outside gene matches: 7. Germline CDR1 SGHVS, CDR2 FQNEAQ. This CDR3 region has 15 residues.

This clonotype showed up just once. The genes are TRBV29-1 and TRBJ2-3; 9 nucleotides match TRBD2. The CDR3 sequence is 14 residues long. CDR1 is SQVTM and CDR2 is ANQGSEA in the germline V gene. V lost 6 bases to trimming and J lost 1 base; unmatched junction nucleotides: 5. CDR3 DNA sequence: TGCAGCGTGGCTAGCGGGGCCCGCACAGATACGCAGTATTTT. Translation: CSVASGARTDTQYF.

A few counts support this clonotype. The J gene is TRBJ1-5, the V gene TRBV4-1, with D possibly being TRBD1 (5 bases). CDR1 MGHRA and CDR2 YSYEKL come from the germline V gene. The CDR3 consists of 15 residues. The V end was cut by 1 base, the J end by 0 bases, with 7 bases between. The CDR3 loop is CASSQGQYSNQPQHF. In DNA form, the CDR3 reads TGCGCCAGCAGCCAAGGACAGTATAGCAATCAGCCCCAGCATTTT.

This clonotype came up a few times. In DNA form, the CDR3 reads TGTGCCAGCAGAGGGGGCAATGAGCAGTTCTTC. This codes for CASRGGNEQFF. The V call is TRBV12-3 or TRBV12-4, the J call TRBJ2-1; a possible D gene is TRBD1 (6 bases). This CDR3 region has 11 residues. Trimming shortened V by 6 bases and J by 6 bases, and 6 bases separated the two germline ends.

The rearrangement joins TRBV6-2 or TRBV6-3 to TRBJ2-2; D may be TRBD2 (6 bases). CDR1 is MNHEY and CDR2 is SVGEGT in the germline V gene. V was pared by 6 bases and J by 6 bases, with 14 bases between. The CDR3 covers 14 residues. CDR3: CASSLLRRAGELFF. CDR3 sequence (DNA): TGTGCCAGCAGCCTCCTGCGGAGGGCCGGGGAGCTGTTTTTT.